This TCR beta chain was sequenced for a study of early T cells in non-severe SARS-CoV-2 infection (dated by TCRdb to the early 2020s). Notes on the research overall: TCR sequencing used bulk RNA from unsorted whole blood, so alpha and beta chains could not be paired. The paper as a whole reports these results and caveats: VDJdb matching was skewed toward anti-spike CD8 responses, so virus-specific expansions were likely underestimated and private and CD4 specificities were missed.

Set within a cohort of healthcare workers in London, UK, this nested case-control study involved weekly PCR testing of nasopharyngeal swabs along with blood sampling. Healthcare workers were enrolled in the week of the UK lockdown, from 23 to 31 March 2020, and were followed every week for up to about 16 weeks. Library generation was performed with 5' RACE. The instrument was a NextSeq 500. The TCR library protocol attached unique molecular identifiers to individual cDNA molecules to correct for sequencing error and PCR bias. Both TCR alpha and beta chains were sequenced, and tight co-correlation was observed between alpha and beta sequence abundances in each sample. For the original study's pipeline: Decombinator V4 was used to annotate TCR sequences for V gene, J gene and CDR3. TCRs were defined as expanded if a significant change between any two time points was detected under a Poisson model with p below 0.0001. TCR abundances were normalised to the total number of TCRs sequenced per sample and expressed as counts per million. VDJdb, accessed 1 November 2021, was searched for CMV, EBV and SARS-CoV-2 annotated TCRs, excluding TCRs annotated for multiple antigens. TCRdb reprocessed the public reads (quality trimming at Q25 with fastp, clone calling with MiXCR) and kept in-frame beta chains. Each entry is one CDR3 protein sequence, shown with its most common DNA and genes. Clone size and V and J calls follow TCRdb, not the original study. Present in this sample are around 82,000 distinct CDR3 sequences, about 11% of which were seen just once. About 4.4% of the sample is in the top ten clones.

This clonotype was recorded many times. Its antigen specificity is not known. Base qualities are missing; no much larger clone stands one base away. Sequencing was carried out using whole blood. This clonotype originated in an adult who was a healthcare worker with PCR-confirmed SARS-CoV-2 infection or an uninfected control (not recorded which).

In nucleotide form, the sequence is TGTGCCAGCAAACTACAAGGGGGATACCAAGAGACCCAGTACTTC. This translates into CASKLQGGYQETQYF. The receptor chain draws on TRBV7-2 and TRBJ2-5, with TRBD1 perhaps the D gene, on 6 matching bases. As encoded in the germline V gene, CDR1 is SGHTA while CDR2 is FQGNSA. V is pared back by 7 bases and J by 0 bases, with 15 bases lying between the germline termini. There are 15 amino acids in the CDR3, from cysteine to phenylalanine inclusive. Just CDR3 DNA is preserved here, 45 bases in frame from base 1.